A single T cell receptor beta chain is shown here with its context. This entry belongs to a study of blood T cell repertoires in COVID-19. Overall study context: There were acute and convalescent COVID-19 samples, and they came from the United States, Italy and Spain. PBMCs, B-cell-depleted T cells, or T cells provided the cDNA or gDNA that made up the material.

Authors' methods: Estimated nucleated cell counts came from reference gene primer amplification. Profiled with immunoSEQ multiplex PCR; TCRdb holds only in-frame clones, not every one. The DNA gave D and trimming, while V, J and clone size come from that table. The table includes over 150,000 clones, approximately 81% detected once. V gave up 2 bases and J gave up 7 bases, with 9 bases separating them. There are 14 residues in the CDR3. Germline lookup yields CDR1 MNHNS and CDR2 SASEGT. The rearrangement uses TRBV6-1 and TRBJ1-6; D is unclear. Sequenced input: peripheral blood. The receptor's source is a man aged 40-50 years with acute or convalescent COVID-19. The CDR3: CASSESPRNSPLHF. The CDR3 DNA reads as TGTGCCAGCAGTGAAAGCCCTCGCAATTCACCCCTCCACTTT.